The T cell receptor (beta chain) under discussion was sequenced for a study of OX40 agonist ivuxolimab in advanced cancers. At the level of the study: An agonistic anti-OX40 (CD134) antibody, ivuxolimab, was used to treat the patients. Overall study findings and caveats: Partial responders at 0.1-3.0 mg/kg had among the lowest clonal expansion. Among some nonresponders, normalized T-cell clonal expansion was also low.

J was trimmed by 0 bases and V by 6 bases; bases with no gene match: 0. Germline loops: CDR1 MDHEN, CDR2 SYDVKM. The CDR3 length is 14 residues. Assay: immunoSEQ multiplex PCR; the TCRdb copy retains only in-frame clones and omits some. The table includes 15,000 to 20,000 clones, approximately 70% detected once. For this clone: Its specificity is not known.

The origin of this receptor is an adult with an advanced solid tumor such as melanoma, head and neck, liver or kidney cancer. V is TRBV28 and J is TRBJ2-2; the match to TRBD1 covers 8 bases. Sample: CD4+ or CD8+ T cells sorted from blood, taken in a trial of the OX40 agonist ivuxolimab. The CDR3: CASRTGANTGELFF. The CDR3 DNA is TGTGCCAGCAGGACAGGGGCGAACACCGGGGAGCTGTTTTTT.